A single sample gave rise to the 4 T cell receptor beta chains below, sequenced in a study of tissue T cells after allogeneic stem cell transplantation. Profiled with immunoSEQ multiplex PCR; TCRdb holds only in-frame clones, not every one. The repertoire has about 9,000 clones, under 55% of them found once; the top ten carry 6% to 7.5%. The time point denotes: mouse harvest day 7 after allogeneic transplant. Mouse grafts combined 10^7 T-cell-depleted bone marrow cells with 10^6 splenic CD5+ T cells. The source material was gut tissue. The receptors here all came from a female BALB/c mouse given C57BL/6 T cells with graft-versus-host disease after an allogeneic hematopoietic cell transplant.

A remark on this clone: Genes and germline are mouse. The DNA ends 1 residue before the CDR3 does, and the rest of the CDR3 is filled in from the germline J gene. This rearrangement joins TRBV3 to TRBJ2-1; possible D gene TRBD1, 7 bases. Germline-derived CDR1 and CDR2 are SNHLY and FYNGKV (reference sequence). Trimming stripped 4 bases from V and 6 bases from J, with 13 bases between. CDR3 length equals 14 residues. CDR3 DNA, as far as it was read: TGTGCCAGCAGCTGGAGGGGGCGGAGTGCTGAGCAGTTC. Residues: CASSWRGRSAEQF. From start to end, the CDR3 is CASSWRGRSAEQFF.

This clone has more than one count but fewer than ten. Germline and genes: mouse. The CDR3 bases that were read are TGTGCCAGCTCTTGGGGACAAAACTCCGACTACACC. Encoded protein: CASSWGQNSDYT. The whole CDR3 sequence reads CASSWGQNSDYTF. The chain couples TRBV12-1 to TRBJ1-2, with D perhaps TRBD1 (6 bases). Read data end 1 residue before the CDR3 end; the end is taken from the germline J gene. The CDR3 length is 13 residues. V was clipped by 3 bases and J by 1 base, with 8 bases between them. Germline CDR1 and CDR2: SGHSN and HYEKVE. Drawing the rest from reference TRBV12-1 and TRBJ1-2, the complete variable domain is DSGVVQSPRHIIKEKGGRSVLTCIPISGHSNVVWYQQTLGKELKFLIQHYEKVERDKGFLPSRFSVQQFDDYHSEMNMSALELEDSAMYFCASSWGQNSDYTFGSGTRLLVI.

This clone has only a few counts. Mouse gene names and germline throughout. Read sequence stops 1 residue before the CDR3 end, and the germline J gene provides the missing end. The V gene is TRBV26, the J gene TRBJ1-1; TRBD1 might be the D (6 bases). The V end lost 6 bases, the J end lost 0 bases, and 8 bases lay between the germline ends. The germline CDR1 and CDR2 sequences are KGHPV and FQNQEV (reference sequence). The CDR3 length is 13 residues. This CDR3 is CASRDSANTEVFF. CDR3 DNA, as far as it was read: TGTGCCAGCAGGGACAGTGCAAACACAGAAGTCTTC.

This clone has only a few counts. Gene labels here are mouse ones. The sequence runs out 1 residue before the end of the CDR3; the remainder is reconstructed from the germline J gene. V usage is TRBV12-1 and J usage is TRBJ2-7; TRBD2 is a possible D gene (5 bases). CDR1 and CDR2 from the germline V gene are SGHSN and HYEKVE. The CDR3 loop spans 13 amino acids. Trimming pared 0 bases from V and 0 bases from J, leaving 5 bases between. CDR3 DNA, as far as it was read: TGTGCCAGCTCTCTCTGGGGCTCCTATGAACAGTAC. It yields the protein CASSLWGSYEQY. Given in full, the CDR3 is CASSLWGSYEQYF.